Reported below is one TCR beta chain. This sample is part of a study of PD-L1 blockade in urothelial cancer. Whole-study context: Patients arrived having already received 0 to 3 prior chemotherapy regimens.

The J segment lost 3 bases and the V segment lost 9 bases, leaving 11 bases of the junction unmatched. Germline V gene data show CDR1 as SGHRS and CDR2 as YFSETQ. There are 15 residues in the CDR3. Libraries were prepared by immunoSEQ multiplex PCR; TCRdb keeps only in-frame clonotypes and omits some of them. Seen here are 130,000 or so clones, approximately 84% observed once, and the top ten hold 2.5% to 4%. Time point denoted: pretreatment peripheral blood. The chain is built from TRBV5-1 and TRBJ2-5; 10 bases line up with TRBD2. The TCR originated in a man in his fifties or sixties with urothelial cancer. This specimen consisted of PBMCs, obtained around atezolizumab (anti-PD-L1) treatment. CDR3 in amino acids: CATTVSGRAEETQYF. CDR3 nucleotide sequence: TGCGCCACTACGGTCAGCGGGAGGGCCGAAGAGACCCAGTACTTC.